This paragraph reports one T cell receptor (beta chain). This sample is part of a study of blood T cell repertoires in COVID-19. The wider study: Material from acute and convalescent COVID-19 was sourced from the United States, Italy and Spain.

V dropped 6 bases and J dropped 1 base, with 9 bases sitting between them. The CDR3 consists of 14 residues. CDR1 is WNHNN, CDR2 SYGVQD, per germline (reference sequence). Per the original methods: Reference gene primer amplification in the assay estimated nucleated cell counts. Assay used: immunoSEQ multiplex PCR; TCRdb lists only in-frame clones, some missing. V, J and clone size are those of that table, while D and trimming were read from the DNA. Among about 100,000 clones listed, 65% to 80% were seen once. The rearrangement joins TRBV10-1 to TRBJ2-2; the D gene is possibly TRBD1 (5 bases). The TCR originated in a woman in her 40s with acute or convalescent COVID-19. Sequenced sample: peripheral blood. The CDR3 sequence is CASRPGQNTGELFF. CDR3 nucleotide sequence: TGCGCCAGCAGGCCCGGACAGAACACCGGGGAGCTGTTTTTT.